This entry lists 30 T cell receptor beta chains sequenced from one sample in a study of T-cell memory formation after mild COVID-19. Via MiXCR, TCRdb re-called the 5' RACE reads, giving one row per CDR3 protein. The sample carries about 400,000 distinct CDR3 sequences, more than 15% recorded once. Sequenced: PBMCs or a T cell subset sorted from them (not recorded which). The receptors here all came from a man aged 18 to 30 who had mild COVID-19 (a few samples of this study predate the infection). Cell type and time point are not known.

This clonotype was recorded at least ten times. The rearrangement joins TRBV7-2 to TRBJ2-5; no firm D call. V was trimmed by 1 base and J by 3 bases, leaving 18 bases between them. Germline lookup yields CDR1 SGHTA and CDR2 FQGNSA. This CDR3 has 17 residues. CDR3 sequence: CASSLGARWFRKETQYF. In DNA, the CDR3 is TGTGCCAGCAGCTTAGGGGCCCGGTGGTTCCGCAAAGAGACCCAGTACTTC.

The V call is TRBV4-3, the J call TRBJ2-3; D might be TRBD2 (5 bases). The CDR3 contains 15 residues. The germline V and J ends were trimmed by 0 bases and 3 bases, with 10 bases remaining between them. The germline CDR1 and CDR2 sequences are LGHNA and YSLEER. CDR3 protein: CASSQDLRVTDTQYF. CDR3 nucleotides: TGCGCCAGCAGCCAAGATCTGAGGGTAACAGATACGCAGTATTTT.

V is TRBV7-6 and J is TRBJ1-4, with D unresolved. Trimming removed 2 bases at V and 7 bases at J, with 11 bases between. This CDR3 is built from 14 residues. Germline assignment: CDR1 SGHVS and CDR2 FNYEAQ. CDR3 region: CASSLSPSPEKLFF. The CDR3 nucleotides read TGTGCCAGCAGCTTAAGTCCCTCCCCTGAAAAACTGTTTTTT.

The chain uses TRBV4-1 and TRBJ2-1; D perhaps matches TRBD2 (6 bases). Germline V CDR1 and CDR2: MGHRA, YSYEKL. CDR3 length equals 12 residues. V lost 0 bases and J lost 13, with 10 bases in between. This CDR3 is CASSQDRLGQFF. DNA for the CDR3: TGCGCCAGCAGCCAAGATAGACTAGGCCAGTTCTTC.

The chain links TRBV6-2 or TRBV6-3 to TRBJ2-1, with 9 nucleotides matching TRBD1. V shed 7 bases and J 2 bases; nucleotides not matched to a gene: 9. This CDR3 contains 16 residues. The germline V gene encodes CDR1 MNHEY and CDR2 SVGEGT. The CDR3 DNA reads as TGTGCCAGCAACCCCTCCGGGACAGGGACCTACAATGAGCAGTTCTTC. It yields the protein CASNPSGTGTYNEQFF.

The gene calls are TRBV4-1 and TRBJ1-5, with 9 bases aligning to TRBD1. V dropped 1 base and J dropped 3; count of bases not matched to a gene: 4. CDR3 length: 16 residues. CDR1 is MGHRA, CDR2 YSYEKL, per germline. This CDR3 is CASSQGGTGYNQPQHF. CDR3 coding DNA: TGCGCCAGCAGCCAAGGAGGGACAGGGTACAATCAGCCCCAGCATTTT.

This clonotype was counted only a few times. This rearrangement joins TRBV29-1 to TRBJ1-5, with 8 bases identical to TRBD1. Germline loops: CDR1 SQVTM, CDR2 ANQGSEA. The V gene end was trimmed by 6 bases and the J gene end by 1 base; junction bases not matched to a gene: 5. This CDR3 region has 14 residues. Written as DNA, the CDR3 is TGCAGCGTACAGACAGGGGTGAGCAATCAGCCCCAGCATTTT. It is translated as CSVQTGVSNQPQHF.

J is TRBJ2-2 and V is TRBV20-1; D is uncertain. CDR3 length: 15 amino acids. V lost 0 bases to trimming and J lost 8 bases, with 16 bases between them. Germline V lookup: CDR1 DFQATT, CDR2 SNEGSKA (reference sequence). The CDR3 loop reads CSAREAGGRLGELFF. DNA for the CDR3: TGCAGTGCTAGAGAGGCAGGTGGCAGGCTAGGGGAGCTGTTTTTT.

This clonotype was observed a handful of times. This chain links TRBV7-9 with TRBJ2-7, with D possibly matching TRBD2 (5 bases). Trimming took 2 bases from V and 1 from J, leaving 9 bases between them. Germline assignment: CDR1 SEHNR and CDR2 FQNEAQ (reference sequence). The CDR3 totals 14 residues. The chain's CDR3 is CASSLPRESYEQYF. The CDR3 DNA sequence: TGTGCCAGCAGCTTACCACGGGAATCCTACGAGCAGTACTTC.

The rearrangement links TRBV3-1 to TRBJ2-1, with D perhaps matching TRBD1 (5 bases). The CDR3 consists of 14 residues. V lost 4 bases and J lost 9, with 16 bases in between. Germline CDR1 is LGHDT and CDR2 is YNNKEL (reference sequence). The CDR3 loop reads CASSRPDGASEQFF. The CDR3 region has the DNA TGTGCCAGCAGCCGTCCCGATGGGGCAAGTGAGCAGTTCTTC.

This clonotype turned up a few times. This chain joins TRBV30 and TRBJ2-7, with TRBD1 matching over 7 bases. With V trimmed by 3 bases and J by 6 bases, 8 bases remained unmatched. The CDR3 runs 13 residues. Germline values: CDR1 GTSNPN, CDR2 SVGIG (reference sequence). DNA for the CDR3: TGTGCCTGGAGGGGCCTCAGGGGGAGCGAGCAGTACTTC. Translated, it gives CAWRGLRGSEQYF.

In its sample, this clonotype was seen many times. J is TRBJ1-1 and V is TRBV11-2; 8 nucleotides align to TRBD1. The CDR3 has 13 amino acids. Germline loops: CDR1 SGHAT, CDR2 FQNNGV. V dropped 8 bases and J dropped 1; count of bases not matched to a gene: 3. CDR3 residues: CASFGQGNTEAFF. The CDR3 region has the DNA TGTGCCAGCTTCGGACAGGGGAACACTGAAGCTTTCTTT.

The rearrangement uses TRBV5-5 and TRBJ1-4; D gene ambiguous. V dropped 0 bases and J dropped 8 bases, with 8 bases sitting between them. CDR1 is SGHKS and CDR2 is YYEKEE in the germline V gene (reference sequence). The CDR3 length is 13 residues. CDR3 loop: CASSLGLIEKLFF. The DNA of the CDR3 is TGTGCCAGCAGCTTGGGGCTTATAGAAAAACTGTTTTTT.

The chain links TRBV7-2 to TRBJ2-4; 8 bases are shared with TRBD2. Germline CDR1 and CDR2: SGHTA and FQGNSA. This CDR3 region has 14 residues. Losses at the gene ends were 4 bases for V and 6 bases for J; bases not matched to a gene: 5. Here the CDR3 DNA reads TGTGCCAGCAGCTCGGGGACTAGTGTAAACATTCAGTACTTC. Its translation is CASSSGTSVNIQYF.

There are a few counts of this clonotype. The genes are TRBV4-1 and TRBJ2-1; 7 nucleotides line up with TRBD2. CDR1 MGHRA and CDR2 YSYEKL come from the germline V gene. V lost 0 bases, J lost 9 bases, and 8 bases stayed unmatched. There are 15 residues in the CDR3. The DNA for the CDR3 is TGCGCCAGCAGCCAAGAAGGTCTAGCGGTGGTTGAGCAGTTCTTC. This encodes CASSQEGLAVVEQFF.

This chain uses TRBV4-1 with TRBJ2-4; the D gene could be TRBD1 or TRBD2 (7 bases each). The ends were cut back, 0 bases at V and 9 bases at J, with 18 bases in the middle. Germline V CDR1 and CDR2: MGHRA, YSYEKL. The CDR3 sequence is 16 residues long. CDR3 in DNA: TGCGCCAGCAGCCAAGACAGCGGGACAGCCTTTGTCATTCAGTACTTC. It codes for CASSQDSGTAFVIQYF.

The sample holds a few counts of this clonotype. V and J are TRBV5-1 and TRBJ1-4; 7 bases map to TRBD1. Trimming cost V 3 bases and J 1 base; bases outside gene matches: 3. Germline V gene data show CDR1 as SGHRS and CDR2 as YFSETQ. This CDR3 region has 15 residues. CDR3 in amino acids: CASSSGQLTNEKLFF. The DNA of the CDR3 is TGCGCCAGCAGCTCGGGACAGCTAACTAATGAAAAACTGTTTTTT.

The rearrangement uses TRBV6-2 or TRBV6-3 and TRBJ1-1; D may be TRBD1 (5 bases). The CDR3 runs 12 residues. Trimming shortened V by 6 bases and J by 8 bases, and 13 bases separated the two germline ends. Germline V gives CDR1 MNHEY, CDR2 SVGEGT. The CDR3 sequence is CASREGKVEAFF. The CDR3 DNA is TGTGCCAGCAGGGAGGGGAAGGTCGAAGCTTTCTTT.

This chain links TRBV9 with TRBJ2-3; 8 nucleotides agree with TRBD1. This CDR3 has 18 residues. V lost 2 bases and J lost 2; bases outside the gene matches: 13. The germline CDR1 and CDR2 sequences are SGDLS and YYNGEE. The CDR3 region is CASSVDRVVSHTTDTQYF. CDR3 coding DNA: TGTGCCAGCAGCGTGGACAGGGTCGTGTCCCATACCACAGATACGCAGTATTTT.

This clonotype was detected only a few times. V gene TRBV11-3 combines with J gene TRBJ2-3, with D tentatively TRBD1 or TRBD2 (5 bases each). V was trimmed by 4 bases and J by 2 bases, leaving 10 bases between them. Germline V gene sequence: CDR1 SGHNT, CDR2 YENEEA. The CDR3 loop spans 14 amino acids. The CDR3 spells CASSSGPFTDTQYF. For the CDR3, the DNA is TGTGCCAGCAGCTCGGGACCCTTCACAGATACGCAGTATTTT.

The table lists this clonotype with many counts. The rearrangement links TRBV5-6 to TRBJ1-2; no reliable D call. Germline CDR1 and CDR2: SGHDT and YYEEEE. CDR3 length: 12 residues. Trimming stripped 1 base from V and 4 bases from J, with 5 bases between. CDR3 in amino acids: CASSLYTYGYTF. The CDR3 coding sequence is TGTGCCAGCAGCTTGTATACCTATGGCTACACCTTC.

This chain joins TRBV9 and TRBJ1-3; D unclear. The CDR3 has 16 residues. Trimming stripped 4 bases from V and 0 bases from J, with 14 bases between. CDR1 is SGDLS, CDR2 YYNGEE, per germline. The CDR3 nucleotides are TGTGCCAGCAGCACCCTTCAGAGACTCTCTGGAAACACCATATATTTT. It codes for CASSTLQRLSGNTIYF.

J is TRBJ1-1 and V is TRBV29-1; 8 nucleotides agree with TRBD1. The germline CDR1 and CDR2 sequences are SQVTM and ANQGSEA. CDR3 size: 12 residues. With V trimmed by 6 bases and J by 7 bases, 7 bases remained unmatched. The CDR3 DNA sequence: TGCAGCGTCGACCGACAGGGGAATGAAGCTTTCTTT. Protein: CSVDRQGNEAFF.

This chain joins TRBV15 and TRBJ2-2, with D perhaps TRBD1 (5 bases). Between the trimmed V and J ends, which lost 3 bases and 4 bases, there was a span of 9 bases. The CDR3 contains 14 residues. Germline CDR1 reads LNHNV; CDR2 reads YYDKDF (reference sequence). CDR3 nucleotides: TGTGCCACCAGCAGGCAGGGTGGCACCGGGGAGCTGTTTTTT. It translates to CATSRQGGTGELFF.

The gene calls are TRBV12-3 or TRBV12-4 and TRBJ1-4; D is perhaps TRBD1 (5 bases). This CDR3 has 21 amino acids. V was cut by 3 bases and J by 0 bases, with 26 bases left in between. This chain's CDR3 is CASSFRRGRDSGTATNEKLFF. The CDR3 DNA follows: TGTGCCAGCAGTTTCCGCCGGGGACGTGACAGTGGGACGGCAACTAATGAAAAACTGTTTTTT.

V gene TRBV7-2 combines with J gene TRBJ1-2; TRBD1 aligns across 9 bases. V was clipped by 0 bases and J by 0 bases; unmatched bases: 5. The germline V gene encodes CDR1 SGHTA and CDR2 FQGNSA. This CDR3 has 17 residues. The DNA of the CDR3 is TGTGCCAGCAGCTTAGCCCCCGGGACAGGGTCTAACTATGGCTACACCTTC. It is translated as CASSLAPGTGSNYGYTF.

This clonotype was counted between two and nine times. The chain couples TRBV12-5 to TRBJ2-1; 10 bases agree with TRBD2. CDR1 is LGHNT, CDR2 FRNRAP, per germline. The CDR3 runs 13 residues. V trimming: 6 bases; J trimming: 9 bases; junction bases outside the gene matches: 5. DNA for the CDR3: TGTGCTAGTGGCCACAGCGGGGGGGCTGAGCAGTTCTTC. This translates into CASGHSGGAEQFF.

In nucleotides, the CDR3 is TGTGCCAGCAGTTACTCCAACACAGGGGGCCAGCCCCAGCATTTT. This encodes CASSYSNTGGQPQHF. V and J are TRBV6-5 and TRBJ1-5; TRBD1 aligns across 9 bases. From germline, CDR1 is MNHEY and CDR2 SVGAGI. The junction had 4 bases not matched to a gene; V was cut back by 0 bases and J by 7 bases. The CDR3 length is 15 residues.

This chain uses TRBV29-1 with TRBJ1-1; maybe TRBD1 (5 bases). CDR1 is SQVTM and CDR2 is ANQGSEA in the germline V gene. The CDR3 consists of 14 residues. V was clipped by 3 bases and J by 1 base, with 12 bases between them. The chain's CDR3 is CSVDPGRGNTEAFF. Here the CDR3 DNA reads TGCAGCGTTGACCCGGGACGGGGGAACACTGAAGCTTTCTTT.

CDR3 nucleotides: TGTGCCAGCAGTAACAGGGTGGGCTATGGCTACACCTTC. Its protein product is CASSNRVGYGYTF. The chain links TRBV12-3 or TRBV12-4 to TRBJ1-2, with TRBD1 as a possible D gene (6 bases). Trimming pared 5 bases from V and 4 bases from J, leaving 11 bases between. The CDR3 extends over 13 amino acids.